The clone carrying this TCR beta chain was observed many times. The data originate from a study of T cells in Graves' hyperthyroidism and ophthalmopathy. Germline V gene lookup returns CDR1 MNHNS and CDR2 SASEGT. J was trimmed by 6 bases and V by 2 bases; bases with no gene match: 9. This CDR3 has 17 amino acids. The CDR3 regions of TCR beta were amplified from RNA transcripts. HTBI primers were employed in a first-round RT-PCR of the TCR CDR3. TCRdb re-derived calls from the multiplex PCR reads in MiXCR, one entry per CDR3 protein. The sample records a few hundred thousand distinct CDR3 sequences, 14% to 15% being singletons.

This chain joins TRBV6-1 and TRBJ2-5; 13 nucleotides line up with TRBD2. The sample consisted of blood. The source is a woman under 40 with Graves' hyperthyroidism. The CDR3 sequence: CASSEPGTSGMGKTQYF. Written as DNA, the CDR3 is TGTGCCAGCAGTGAACCCGGGACTAGCGGGATGGGGAAGACCCAGTACTTC.